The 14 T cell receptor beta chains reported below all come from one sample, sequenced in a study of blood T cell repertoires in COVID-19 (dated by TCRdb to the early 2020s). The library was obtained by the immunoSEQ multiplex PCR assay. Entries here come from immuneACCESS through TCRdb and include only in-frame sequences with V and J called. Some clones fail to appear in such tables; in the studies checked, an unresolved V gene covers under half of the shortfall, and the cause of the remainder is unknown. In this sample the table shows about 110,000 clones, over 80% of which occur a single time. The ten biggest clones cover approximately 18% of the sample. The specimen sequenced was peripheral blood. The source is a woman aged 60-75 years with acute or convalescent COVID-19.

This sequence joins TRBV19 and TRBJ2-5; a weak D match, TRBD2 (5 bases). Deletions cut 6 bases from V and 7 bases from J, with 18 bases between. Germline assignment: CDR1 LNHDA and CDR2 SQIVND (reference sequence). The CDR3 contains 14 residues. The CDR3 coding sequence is TGTGCCAGTAGCGTTGGCGGCGGGCTTGGGACCCAGTACTTC. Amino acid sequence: CASSVGGGLGTQYF.

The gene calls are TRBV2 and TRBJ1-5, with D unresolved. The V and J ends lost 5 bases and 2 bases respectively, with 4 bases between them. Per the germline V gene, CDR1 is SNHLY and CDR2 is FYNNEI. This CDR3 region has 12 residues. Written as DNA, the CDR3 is TGTGCCAGCAGTTTAGGCAATCAGCCCCAGCATTTT. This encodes CASSLGNQPQHF.

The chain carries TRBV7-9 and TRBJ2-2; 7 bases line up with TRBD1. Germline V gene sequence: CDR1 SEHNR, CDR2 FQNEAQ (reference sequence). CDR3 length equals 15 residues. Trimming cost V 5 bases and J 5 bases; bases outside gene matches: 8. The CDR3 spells CASSPRQGMTGELFF. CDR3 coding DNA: TGTGCCAGCAGCCCACGACAGGGTATGACCGGGGAGCTGTTTTTT.

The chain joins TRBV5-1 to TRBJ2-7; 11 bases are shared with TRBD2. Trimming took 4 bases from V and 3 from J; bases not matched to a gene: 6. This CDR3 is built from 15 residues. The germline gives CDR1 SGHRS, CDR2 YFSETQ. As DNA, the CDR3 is TGCGCCAGCAGCCCACTAGCGGGAGAGGGCTACGAGCAGTACTTC. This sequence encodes CASSPLAGEGYEQYF.

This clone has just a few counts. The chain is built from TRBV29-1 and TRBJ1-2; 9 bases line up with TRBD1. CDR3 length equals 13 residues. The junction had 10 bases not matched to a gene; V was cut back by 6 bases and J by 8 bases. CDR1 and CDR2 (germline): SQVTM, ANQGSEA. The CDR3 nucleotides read TGCAGCGTCGTGGGACAGGGAGTCTGGGGCTACACCTTC. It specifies CSVVGQGVWGYTF.

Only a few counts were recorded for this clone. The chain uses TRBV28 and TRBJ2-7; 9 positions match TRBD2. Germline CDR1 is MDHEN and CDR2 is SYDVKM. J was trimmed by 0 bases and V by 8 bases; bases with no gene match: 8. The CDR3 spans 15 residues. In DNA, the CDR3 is TGTGCCAGCGGATCCCCAGCGGGGGGCTCCTACGAGCAGTACTTC. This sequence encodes CASGSPAGGSYEQYF.

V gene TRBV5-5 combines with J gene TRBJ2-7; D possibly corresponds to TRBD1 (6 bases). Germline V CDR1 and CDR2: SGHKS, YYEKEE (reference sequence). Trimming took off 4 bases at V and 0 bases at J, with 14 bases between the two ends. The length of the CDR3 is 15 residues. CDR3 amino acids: CASSLVGASSYEQYF. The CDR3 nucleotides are TGTGCCAGCAGCCTGGTGGGGGCCAGCTCCTACGAGCAGTACTTC.

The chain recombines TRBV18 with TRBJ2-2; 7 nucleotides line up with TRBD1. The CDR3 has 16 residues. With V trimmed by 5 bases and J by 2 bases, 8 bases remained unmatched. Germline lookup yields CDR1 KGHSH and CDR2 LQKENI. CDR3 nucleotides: TGTGCCAGCTCAGAACAGGGGCCCCTCAACACCGGGGAGCTGTTTTTT. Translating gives CASSEQGPLNTGELFF. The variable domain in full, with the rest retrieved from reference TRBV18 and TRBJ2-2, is NAGVMQNPRHLVRRRGQEARLRCSPMKGHSHVYWYRQLPEEGLKFMVYLQKENIIDESGMPKERFSAEFPKEGPSILRIQQVVRGDSAAYFCASSEQGPLNTGELFFGEGSRLTVL.

The CDR3, as DNA: TGTGCCAGTAGTCTCAGGGACAGGGGATATTATCAGCCCCAGCATTTT. Protein product: CASSLRDRGYYQPQHF. The V and J genes are TRBV19 and TRBJ1-5, with 10 bases identical to TRBD1. The CDR3 is made up of 16 amino acids. The germline V gene encodes CDR1 LNHDA and CDR2 SQIVND (reference sequence). V gave up 5 bases and J gave up 5 bases; unmatched junction bases: 9.

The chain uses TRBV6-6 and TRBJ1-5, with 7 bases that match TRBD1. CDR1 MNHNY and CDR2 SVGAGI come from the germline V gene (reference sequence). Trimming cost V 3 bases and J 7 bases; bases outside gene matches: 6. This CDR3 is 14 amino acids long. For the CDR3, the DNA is TGTGCCAGCAGTTATGGGACAGAGGTACAGCCCCAGCATTTT. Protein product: CASSYGTEVQPQHF.

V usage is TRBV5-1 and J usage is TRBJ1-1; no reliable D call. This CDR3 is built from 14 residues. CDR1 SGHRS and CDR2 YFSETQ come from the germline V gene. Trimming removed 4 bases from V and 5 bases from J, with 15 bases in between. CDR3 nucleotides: TGCGCCAGCAGCCCCGAGGGCGGTAGGACTGAAGCTTTCTTT. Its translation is CASSPEGGRTEAFF.

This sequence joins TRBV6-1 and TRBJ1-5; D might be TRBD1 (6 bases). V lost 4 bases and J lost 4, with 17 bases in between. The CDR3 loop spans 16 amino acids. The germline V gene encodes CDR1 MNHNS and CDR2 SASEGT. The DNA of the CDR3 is TGTGCCAGCAGTGCCAATGGACAGTCCCTGAATCAGCCCCAGCATTTT. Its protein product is CASSANGQSLNQPQHF.

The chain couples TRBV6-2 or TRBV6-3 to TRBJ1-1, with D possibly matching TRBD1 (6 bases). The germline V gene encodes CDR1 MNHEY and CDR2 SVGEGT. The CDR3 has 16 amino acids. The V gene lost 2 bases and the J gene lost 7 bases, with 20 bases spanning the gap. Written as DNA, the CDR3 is TGTGCCAGCAGTTACAATACAGGGAGAGTGAAAAGTGAAGCTTTCTTT. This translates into CASSYNTGRVKSEAFF.

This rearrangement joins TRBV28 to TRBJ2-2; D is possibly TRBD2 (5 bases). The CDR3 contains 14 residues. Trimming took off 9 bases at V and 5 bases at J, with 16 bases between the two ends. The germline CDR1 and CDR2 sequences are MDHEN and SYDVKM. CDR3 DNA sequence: TGTGCCAGTCTCGGGAAGTTACAGACCGGGGAGCTGTTTTTT. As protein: CASLGKLQTGELFF.